This TCR beta chain was sequenced in a study of beta chain features in type 1 diabetes. This clone was detected once. Antigen unknown. After removal of 1 base from V and 6 bases from J, the junction contained 7 bases not matched to a gene. Germline-derived CDR1 and CDR2 are SGDLS and YYNGEE. The CDR3 spans 16 residues. Reverse transcribing all isolated RNA meant expressed TCRB transcripts were sequenced. Assay used: immunoSEQ multiplex PCR; TCRdb lists only in-frame clones, some missing. The sample records 120,000 or so clones, roughly a sixth being singletons. The study's findings and limits: Shorter TCRB CDR3s, moderately but significantly so, were found in Type 1 diabetes patients in all four CD4+ subsets.

This sequence was found in a man aged 18-30 years with type 1 diabetes. V gene TRBV9 combines with J gene TRBJ2-4; 10 nucleotides agree with TRBD2. The specimen sequenced was central memory CD4+ T cells from blood. DNA for the CDR3: TGTGCCAGCAGCGTAACCCTAGCGGGAGTGGGAAACATTCAGTACTTC. Its translation: CASSVTLAGVGNIQYF.